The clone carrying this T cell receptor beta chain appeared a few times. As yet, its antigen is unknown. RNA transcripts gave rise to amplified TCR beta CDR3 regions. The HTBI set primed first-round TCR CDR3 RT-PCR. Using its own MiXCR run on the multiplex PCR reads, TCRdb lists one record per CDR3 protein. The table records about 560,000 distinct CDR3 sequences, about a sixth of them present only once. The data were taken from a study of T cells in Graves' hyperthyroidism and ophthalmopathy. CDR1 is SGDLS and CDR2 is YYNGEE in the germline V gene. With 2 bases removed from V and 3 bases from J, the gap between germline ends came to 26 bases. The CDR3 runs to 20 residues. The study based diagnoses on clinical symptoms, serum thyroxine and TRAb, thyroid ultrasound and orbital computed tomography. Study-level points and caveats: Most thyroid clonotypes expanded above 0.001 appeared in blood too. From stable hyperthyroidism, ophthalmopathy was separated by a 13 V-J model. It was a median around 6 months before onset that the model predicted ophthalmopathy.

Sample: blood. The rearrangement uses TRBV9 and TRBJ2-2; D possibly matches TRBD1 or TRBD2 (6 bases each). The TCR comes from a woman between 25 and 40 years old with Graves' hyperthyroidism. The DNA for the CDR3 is TGTGCCAGCAGCGTGGACACACCGGGACTTCTGGAGGGGGACACCGGGGAGCTGTTTTTT. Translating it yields CASSVDTPGLLEGDTGELFF.